These T cell receptor beta chains were read from a single sample in a study of shared clonotypes between healthy human individuals. Assay used: immunoSEQ multiplex PCR; TCRdb lists only in-frame clones, some missing. The repertoire holds some 2.1 million clones, with about 95% as singletons. Specimen: naive CD8+ T cells sorted from blood. These TCRs come from a young man in good health. Both conserved end residues are part of each CDR3. A D gene is named only where the DNA matches it firmly. The size field is filled for only some rows; it gives once, few, many or a size class.

-,TRBJ1-1,-,TRBV5-6,CASSFNRVNTEAFF,TGTGCCAGCAGCTTTAACAGGGTGAACACTGAAGCTTTCTTT
-,TRBJ2-1,TRBD2,TRBV29-1,CSVVASGLTIGYEQFF,TGCAGCGTTGTAGCTAGCGGCTTGACGATCGGCTATGAGCAGTTCTTC
-,TRBJ2-4,-,TRBV6-6,CASSHLGGTKNIQYF,TGTGCCAGCAGTCACCTCGGGGGAACCAAAAACATTCAGTACTTC
-,TRBJ2-5,-,TRBV7-6,CASSLAVQETQYF,TGTGCCAGCAGCCTAGCTGTCCAAGAGACCCAGTACTTC
-,TRBJ2-2,-,TRBV7-2,CASSPSVNTGELFF,TGTGCCAGCAGCCCATCGGTGAACACCGGGGAGCTGTTTTTT
-,TRBJ2-1,-,TRBV6-5,CASSRTGTYEQFF,TGTGCCAGCAGCCGTACGGGGACGTATGAGCAGTTCTTC
-,TRBJ1-2,-,TRBV6-6,CASTLGYGYTF,TGTGCCAGCACCCTAGGGTATGGCTACACCTTC
-,TRBJ1-6,TRBD1,TRBV7-9,CASSSGTESPLHF,TGTGCCAGCAGCTCCGGGACAGAGTCTCCCCTCCACTTT
-,TRBJ1-1,-,TRBV19,CASSIDQGLGTEAFF,TGTGCCAGTAGTATAGACCAGGGACTAGGGACTGAAGCTTTCTTT
-,TRBJ2-1,-,TRBV27,CASSLLVEDEQFF,TGTGCCAGCAGTTTACTTGTCGAAGATGAGCAGTTCTTC
-,TRBJ2-7,TRBD2,TRBV7-2,CASSLWTSDYEQYF,TGTGCCAGCAGCTTATGGACTAGCGACTACGAGCAGTACTTC
-,TRBJ1-1,-,TRBV10-2,CASVGTEAFF,TGCGCCAGCGTGGGAACTGAAGCTTTCTTT
-,TRBJ1-1,-,TRBV21-1,CASSAPPKLNTEAFF,TGTGCCAGCAGCGCCCCGCCCAAACTAAACACTGAAGCTTTCTTT
-,TRBJ2-2,TRBD1,TRBV30,CAWSEAGGTGELFF,TGTGCCTGGAGTGAGGCAGGGGGCACCGGGGAGCTGTTTTTT
-,TRBJ2-7,-,TRBV5-4,CASSRSSGYEQYF,TGTGCCAGCAGTCGAAGCTCTGGGTACGAGCAGTACTTC
-,TRBJ1-5,-,TRBV6-5,CASSQFSNQPQHF,TGTGCCAGCAGTCAGTTTAGCAATCAGCCCCAGCATTTT
-,TRBJ1-1,-,TRBV4-1,CASSQETFNTEAFF,TGCGCCAGCAGCCAAGAAACATTCAACACTGAAGCTTTCTTT
once,TRBJ1-1,-,TRBV27,CASSPSYAYVGANTEAFF,TGTGCCAGCAGTCCATCGTACGCCTACGTAGGGGCAAACACTGAAGCTTTCTTT
-,TRBJ2-1,TRBD2,TRBV4-1,CASSQRDYSSYNEQFF,TGCGCCAGCAGCCAACGGGACTACTCCTCCTACAATGAGCAGTTCTTC
-,TRBJ2-7,-,TRBV19,CARPKNPRAWGYYEQYF,TGTGCCAGGCCAAAAAACCCGCGAGCGTGGGGTTACTACGAGCAGTACTTC
-,TRBJ2-5,TRBD2,TRBV10-3,CAISAKGPSGSVGQETQYF,TGTGCCATCAGTGCCAAGGGGCCTAGCGGGAGTGTCGGACAAGAGACCCAGTACTTC
-,TRBJ2-7,TRBD1,TRBV9,CASSSGQGAYEQYF,TGTGCCAGCAGCAGTGGACAGGGGGCCTACGAGCAGTACTTC
-,TRBJ2-1,-,TRBV29-1,CSVSPSGGIGSYNEQFF,TGCAGCGTATCTCCCTCGGGCGGGATAGGTTCCTACAATGAGCAGTTCTTC
-,TRBJ1-1,-,TRBV6-5,CASSYSLGFEAFF,TGTGCCAGCAGTTACTCCCTAGGGTTCGAAGCTTTCTTT
-,TRBJ2-2,-,TRBV5-1,CASSLDPGELFF,TGCGCCAGCAGCTTGGATCCCGGGGAGCTGTTTTTT
-,TRBJ2-7,-,TRBV4-3,CASSQERHGRGYEQYF,TGCGCCAGCAGCCAAGAACGGCATGGCAGGGGTTACGAGCAGTACTTC
-,TRBJ2-7,TRBD2,TRBV7-2,CASSLARRTSGRAKSEEQYF,TGTGCCAGCAGCTTAGCTAGACGCACTAGCGGGAGGGCCAAATCGGAAGAGCAGTACTTC
-,TRBJ2-1,-,TRBV5-4,CASSLGQLAEQFF,TGTGCCAGCAGCTTGGGCCAACTAGCCGAGCAGTTCTTC
-,TRBJ2-3,TRBD2,TRBV7-2,CASSLVSGASTDTQYF,TGTGCCAGCAGCTTAGTTAGCGGGGCTAGCACAGATACGCAGTATTTT
-,TRBJ2-7,TRBD2,TRBV13,CASSLRPEGLAYEQYF,TGTGCCAGCAGCTTACGCCCAGAGGGACTAGCGTACGAGCAGTACTTC
-,TRBJ1-1,TRBD1,TRBV30,CACRDSATPEAFF,TGTGCCTGCAGGGACAGCGCTACCCCTGAAGCTTTCTTT
-,TRBJ2-5,TRBD2,TRBV13,CASSLRLAGTQETQYF,TGTGCCAGCAGCTTACGACTAGCGGGGACCCAAGAGACCCAGTACTTC
-,TRBJ2-7,-,TRBV6-1,CASSEGRGSVNEQYF,TGTGCCAGCAGTGAAGGTCGGGGGTCCGTCAACGAGCAGTACTTC
-,TRBJ2-1,TRBD1,TRBV30,CASFRDRGYNEQFF,TGTGCCAGTTTCCGGGACAGGGGCTACAATGAGCAGTTCTTC
-,TRBJ2-1,-,TRBV29-1,CSAPAINEQFF,TGCAGCGCCCCCGCGATTAATGAGCAGTTCTTC
-,TRBJ2-1,-,TRBV6-1,CASSAIGEQFF,TGTGCCAGCAGCGCCATCGGCGAGCAGTTCTTC
-,TRBJ1-1,-,TRBV4-3,CASSQFQNTEAFF,TGCGCCAGCAGCCAATTTCAGAACACTGAAGCTTTCTTT
-,TRBJ2-5,TRBD1,TRBV6-4,CASNWDRRKETQYF,TGTGCCAGCAACTGGGACAGGAGAAAAGAGACCCAGTACTTC
-,TRBJ2-1,-,TRBV6-4,CASTPTETYNEQFF,TGTGCCAGCACCCCGACAGAAACCTACAATGAGCAGTTCTTC
-,TRBJ2-7,-,TRBV5-6,CASSLKVSGHEQYF,TGTGCCAGCAGCTTGAAGGTCTCGGGCCACGAGCAGTACTTC
-,TRBJ2-1,TRBD2,TRBV10-2,CASDAAGGNNEQFF,TGCGCCAGCGACGCGGCGGGGGGTAACAATGAGCAGTTCTTC
-,TRBJ2-3,-,TRBV28,CASGSREDTQYF,TGTGCCAGCGGATCCCGAGAGGATACGCAGTATTTT